Below, 29 T cell receptor beta chains from the same sample are listed, as sequenced in a study of T cells in tuberculosis. Only in-frame clones appear in the TCRdb table, and some are missing; sequencing was by immunoSEQ multiplex PCR. This table holds under 40,000 clones, over 90% found once. The sample taken for sequencing was PBMCs. The receptors come from a donor aged 10-30 years with latent tuberculosis or without tuberculosis infection.

V and J are TRBV5-1 and TRBJ1-5; D not resolved. Trimming took off 0 bases at V and 7 bases at J, with 14 bases between the two ends. The CDR3 has 15 residues. Per the germline V gene, CDR1 is SGHRS and CDR2 is YFSETQ. CDR3 protein: CASSLGGMEEQPQHF. In DNA, the CDR3 is TGCGCCAGCAGCTTGGGAGGGATGGAGGAGCAGCCCCAGCATTTT.

This clone has just one count. A junction end diverges from the germline sequence, so it may reflect a read error. The chain carries TRBV30 and TRBJ1-4; D is undetermined. Per the germline V gene, CDR1 is GTSNPN and CDR2 is SVGIG (reference sequence). This CDR3 region has 14 residues. The CDR3 protein is CAWTEGVANQKLFF. The CDR3, as DNA: TGTGCCTGGACGGAGGGAGTAGCTAATCAAAAACTGTTTTTT.

V gene TRBV18 combines with J gene TRBJ1-4; 8 bases line up with TRBD1. This CDR3 is built from 13 residues. Germline trimming cut 3 bases from V and 15 bases from J; bases unmatched to any gene: 9. From germline, CDR1 is KGHSH and CDR2 LQKENI. CDR3 sequence: CASSPGQGSDLFF. The CDR3 coding sequence is TGTGCCAGCTCACCTGGACAGGGCTCCGATTTGTTTTTT.

This clone rates as medium-sized. This chain connects TRBV7-9 to TRBJ2-7; D gene ambiguous. The CDR3 totals 13 residues. V was pared by 1 base and J by 2 bases, with 6 bases between. Germline CDR1 is SEHNR and CDR2 is FQNEAQ (reference sequence). The CDR3 DNA reads TGTGCCAGCAGCTTAGACAGTACCTACGAGCAGTACTTC. Translation: CASSLDSTYEQYF.

The chain employs TRBV20-1 and TRBJ1-2; D is perhaps TRBD1 (6 bases). V was pared by 7 bases and J by 8 bases, with 14 bases between. CDR1 DFQATT and CDR2 SNEGSKA come from the germline V gene (reference sequence). This CDR3 region has 11 residues. The CDR3: CSVTPTGGYTF. The CDR3 nucleotides are TGCAGTGTTACCCCGACAGGAGGCTACACCTTC.

This clone came up once. V and J are TRBV4-2 and TRBJ1-3; D not certain. Trimming shortened V by 0 bases and J by 0 bases, and 12 bases separated the two germline ends. The CDR3 is 17 residues long. The germline V gene encodes CDR1 LGHNA and CDR2 YNFKEQ. Here the CDR3 reads CASSQDPNRASGNTIYF. The CDR3 bases are TGTGCCAGCAGCCAAGATCCAAACAGAGCCTCTGGAAACACCATATATTTT.

The chain is built from TRBV30 and TRBJ1-2; 7 nucleotides match TRBD1. The CDR3 sequence is 13 residues long. Germline V gene lookup returns CDR1 GTSNPN and CDR2 SVGIG (reference sequence). V shed 2 bases, J shed 5 bases, and the junction held 5 bases outside the gene matches. The CDR3 DNA reads TGTGCCTGGAGTTCACAGGGGTTGTATGGCTACACCTTC. Translated: CAWSSQGLYGYTF.

The genes are TRBV5-4 and TRBJ2-7, with unresolved D. V dropped 4 bases and J dropped 7 bases, with 18 bases sitting between them. The CDR3 is 14 residues long. In germline, CDR1 is SGHNT, CDR2 YYREEE (reference sequence). CDR3 DNA: TGTGCCAGCAGCAACCTAGAGTTCTTCTGGGAGCAGTACTTC. The encoded protein is CASSNLEFFWEQYF.

The chain carries TRBV30 and TRBJ1-3; 8 nucleotides line up with TRBD1. Germline CDR1 GTSNPN, CDR2 SVGIG (reference sequence). V shed 2 bases and J 8 bases; nucleotides not matched to a gene: 5. The length of the CDR3 is 13 residues. CDR3 loop: CAWSSGGRDTIYF. The CDR3 DNA sequence: TGTGCCTGGAGTTCAGGGGGCAGGGACACCATATATTTT.

V usage is TRBV7-2 and J usage is TRBJ2-6; TRBD1 might be the D (5 bases). Between the trimmed V and J ends, which lost 1 base and 0 bases, there was a span of 7 bases. The CDR3 length is 16 residues. Germline V CDR1 and CDR2: SGHTA, FQGNSA. CDR3 sequence: CASSLEGASGANVLTF. The CDR3 bases are TGTGCCAGCAGCTTAGAAGGGGCCTCTGGGGCCAACGTCCTGACTTTC.

The chain uses TRBV20-1 and TRBJ2-7; D is perhaps TRBD2 (5 bases). Germline loops: CDR1 DFQATT, CDR2 SNEGSKA (reference sequence). The CDR3 has 11 amino acids. The CDR3 DNA is TGCAGCGGGCGAGAGGGCTACGAGCAGTACTTC. It codes for CSGREGYEQYF.

The rearrangement uses TRBV13 and TRBJ1-1, with 7 positions matching TRBD1. The germline CDR1 and CDR2 sequences are PRHDT and FYEKMQ (reference sequence). J gave up 7 bases and V 3 bases, and 2 bases lay outside the gene matches. The CDR3 is 12 amino acids. CDR3 nucleotide sequence: TGTGCCAGCAGCTTGGGGACAGTTGAAGCTTTCTTT. Its protein product is CASSLGTVEAFF.

This chain connects TRBV5-1 to TRBJ2-3, with TRBD1 matching over 9 bases. V shed 3 bases and J 4 bases; nucleotides not matched to a gene: 0. Germline V gene sequence: CDR1 SGHRS, CDR2 YFSETQ. This CDR3 is 13 amino acids long. This CDR3 reads CASSWTGADTQYF. The CDR3 coding sequence is TGCGCCAGCAGCTGGACAGGGGCAGATACGCAGTATTTT.

The rearrangement links TRBV2 to TRBJ2-7; 10 bases match TRBD1. CDR3 length: 13 amino acids. Germline loops: CDR1 SNHLY, CDR2 FYNNEI. The junction had 5 bases not matched to a gene; V was cut back by 9 bases and J by 3 bases. The CDR3 region has the DNA TGTGCCAGTTTGCGGGACAGGGGCTACGAGCAGTACTTC. Its translation: CASLRDRGYEQYF.

This chain joins TRBV19 and TRBJ2-7; 7 bases are shared with TRBD2. CDR3 length: 15 amino acids. The J segment lost 6 bases and the V segment lost 4 bases, leaving 12 bases of the junction unmatched. CDR1 is LNHDA and CDR2 is SQIVND in the germline V gene (reference sequence). CDR3 protein: CASSSRRGTSAEQYF. The CDR3 coding sequence is TGTGCCAGTAGTAGTAGGCGGGGGACGTCCGCCGAGCAGTACTTC. Supplemented by reference TRBV19 and TRBJ2-7, the full variable domain reads DGGITQSPKYLFRKEGQNVTLSCEQNLNHDAMYWYRQDPGQGLRLIYYSQIVNDFQKGDIAEGYSVSREKKESFPLTVTSAQKNPTAFYLCASSSRRGTSAEQYFGPGTRLTVT.

This chain links TRBV29-1 with TRBJ2-1, with D perhaps TRBD1 (5 bases). Per the germline V gene, CDR1 is SQVTM and CDR2 is ANQGSEA. The CDR3 contains 16 residues. Trimming pared 4 bases from V and 5 bases from J, leaving 21 bases between. CDR3 sequence: CSVAYQGHVPNNEQFF. For the CDR3, the DNA is TGCAGCGTTGCCTATCAGGGTCATGTGCCAAACAATGAGCAGTTCTTC.

This chain links TRBV2 with TRBJ2-4, with D possibly TRBD2 on 5 matching bases. From germline, CDR1 is SNHLY and CDR2 FYNNEI. The CDR3 contains 14 residues. The V gene lost 8 bases and the J gene lost 0 bases, with 11 bases spanning the gap. The CDR3 loop is CASGYRGAKNIQYF. The CDR3 nucleotides are TGTGCCAGCGGCTATCGGGGAGCCAAAAACATTCAGTACTTC.

This chain links TRBV2 with TRBJ1-1; no clear D gene. The V gene lost 0 bases and the J gene lost 1 base, with 12 bases spanning the gap. Germline-derived CDR1 and CDR2 are SNHLY and FYNNEI. The CDR3 is 16 residues long. The CDR3 nucleotides read TGTGCCAGCAGTGAAGCCCCGAGGACTGGGAACACTGAAGCTTTCTTT. This encodes CASSEAPRTGNTEAFF.

The V gene is TRBV10-3, the J gene TRBJ1-5; D unclear. This CDR3 contains 14 residues. In germline, CDR1 is ENHRY, CDR2 SYGVKD. Trimming took off 3 bases at V and 0 bases at J, with 6 bases between the two ends. The CDR3, as DNA: TGTGCCATCAGTGACAGAATTAGCAATCAGCCCCAGCATTTT. Translating gives CAISDRISNQPQHF.

The chain couples TRBV6-1 to TRBJ1-5, with a tentative D call TRBD1 (5 bases). CDR1 is MNHNS, CDR2 SASEGT, per germline. The CDR3 has 15 residues. V lost 7 bases and J lost 0, with 13 bases in between. The CDR3 nucleotides are TGTGCCAGCACCACGGGGGTCCTTAGCAATCAGCCCCAGCATTTT. This translates into CASTTGVLSNQPQHF.

This chain uses TRBV2 with TRBJ2-5, with 7 bases matching TRBD2. The ends lost 3 bases at V and 4 bases at J; junction bases unmatched: 8. CDR3 length equals 15 residues. CDR1 and CDR2 (germline): SNHLY, FYNNEI. The CDR3 bases are TGTGCCAGCAGTGACGGGCTAGCGGCAGGAGAGACCCAGTACTTC. Translating it yields CASSDGLAAGETQYF.

The chain links TRBV7-3 to TRBJ2-3; 9 bases line up with TRBD2. V dropped 3 bases and J dropped 1; count of bases not matched to a gene: 8. The CDR3 has 17 amino acids. Germline CDR1 SGHTA, CDR2 FQGTGA. CDR3 coding DNA: TGTGCCAGCAGCTTCTTTAGCGGGAGTTCCGGCACAGATACGCAGTATTTT. Its translation is CASSFFSGSSGTDTQYF.

The genes are TRBV19 and TRBJ1-6; no definite D call. This CDR3 is built from 18 residues. Per germline, CDR1 LNHDA and CDR2 SQIVND (reference sequence). V lost 3 bases and J lost 5, with 20 bases in between. The CDR3 is CASSIAVGFLYDNSPLHF. DNA for the CDR3: TGTGCCAGTAGTATTGCGGTAGGTTTTCTATACGATAATTCACCCCTCCACTTT. Drawing the rest from reference TRBV19 and TRBJ1-6, the complete variable domain is DGGITQSPKYLFRKEGQNVTLSCEQNLNHDAMYWYRQDPGQGLRLIYYSQIVNDFQKGDIAEGYSVSREKKESFPLTVTSAQKNPTAFYLCASSIAVGFLYDNSPLHFGNGTRLTVT.

The chain employs TRBV6-6 and TRBJ2-7; 9 nucleotides match TRBD2. Germline V gene data show CDR1 as MNHNY and CDR2 as SVGAGI (reference sequence). The CDR3 sequence is 15 residues long. The junction had 8 bases not matched to a gene; V was cut back by 5 bases and J by 3 bases. The CDR3 nucleotides read TGTGCCAGCAGTAGCCTCGAGACTAGCGGCTACGAGCAGTACTTC. It specifies CASSSLETSGYEQYF.

The chain joins TRBV30 to TRBJ1-3, with D perhaps TRBD1 (5 bases). CDR1 is GTSNPN and CDR2 is SVGIG in the germline V gene (reference sequence). V lost 0 bases and J 5 bases, leaving 8 bases between the germline ends. This CDR3 spans 13 amino acids. The CDR3 loop is CAWSVDSRNTIYF. Written as DNA, the CDR3 is TGTGCCTGGAGTGTAGACAGTAGAAACACCATATATTTT.

The rearrangement links TRBV5-6 to TRBJ2-3; 8 bases match TRBD2. The junction had 3 bases not matched to a gene; V was cut back by 2 bases and J by 4 bases. The CDR3 is 14 amino acids. The germline CDR1 and CDR2 sequences are SGHDT and YYEEEE. The chain's CDR3 is CASSFGTSPDTQYF. In nucleotides, the CDR3 is TGTGCCAGCAGCTTTGGGACTAGTCCAGATACGCAGTATTTT.

The DNA of the CDR3 is TGTGCCAGCAGGTCTCCCCGGGACAGACTAAACATTCAGTACTTC. Protein product: CASRSPRDRLNIQYF. The J gene is TRBJ2-4, the V gene TRBV6-5; 7 nucleotides match TRBD1. The J segment lost 6 bases and the V segment lost 6 bases, leaving 11 bases of the junction unmatched. Germline V gene data show CDR1 as MNHEY and CDR2 as SVGAGI. The CDR3 sequence is 15 residues long.

This clone was counted between two and nine times. The chain uses TRBV7-9 and TRBJ1-2; 7 nucleotides align to TRBD1. CDR1 SEHNR and CDR2 FQNEAQ come from the germline V gene (reference sequence). The CDR3 has 18 residues. Trimming removed 6 bases from V and 4 bases from J; junction bases left unmatched: 20. CDR3 amino acids: CASSTGGDRDKLGYGYTF. CDR3 nucleotides: TGTGCCAGCAGTACCGGGGGAGACAGGGATAAGCTGGGCTATGGCTACACCTTC.

The chain combines TRBV19 with TRBJ1-1; a weak D match, TRBD1 (6 bases). Germline loops: CDR1 LNHDA, CDR2 SQIVND (reference sequence). With 7 bases removed from V and 1 base from J, the gap between germline ends came to 10 bases. The CDR3 is made up of 13 amino acids. The CDR3 region is CASTRTENTEAFF. The CDR3, as DNA: TGTGCCAGTACCCGGACAGAGAACACTGAAGCTTTCTTT.